What follows are 30 T cell receptor beta chains derived from one specimen sequenced in a study of blood T cell repertoires in COVID-19. Sequencing used immunoSEQ multiplex PCR; TCRdb keeps in-frame clones, though not all of them. The repertoire holds more than 300,000 clones, with 85% to 90% as singletons. The source material was PBMCs or T cells enriched from blood (not recorded which). The receptors were sampled from a woman aged 18-29 years who had recovered from COVID-19.

V is TRBV19 and J is TRBJ1-4, with 7 nucleotides matching TRBD1. Germline V CDR1 and CDR2: LNHDA, SQIVND (reference sequence). V was pared by 4 bases and J by 3 bases, with 2 bases of the junction left unmatched. The CDR3 length is 14 residues. The CDR3 DNA reads TGTGCCAGTAGTAGCACAGGGGCTAATGAAAAACTGTTTTTT. This encodes CASSSTGANEKLFF.

The J gene is TRBJ2-2, the V gene TRBV19; D perhaps matches TRBD2 (6 bases). The CDR3 loop spans 16 amino acids. The V gene lost 3 bases and the J gene lost 0 bases, with 11 bases spanning the gap. From germline, CDR1 is LNHDA and CDR2 SQIVND (reference sequence). The CDR3 protein is CASSMGGAANTGELFF. CDR3 nucleotide sequence: TGTGCCAGTAGTATGGGAGGCGCAGCGAACACCGGGGAGCTGTTTTTT.

The chain uses TRBV3-1 (or the pseudogene TRBV3-2) and TRBJ2-1; 7 nucleotides match TRBD2. This CDR3 comprises 14 residues. From germline, CDR1 is LGHDT and CDR2 YNNKEL (reference sequence). V was clipped by 4 bases and J by 7 bases; unmatched bases: 7. CDR3 sequence: CASSRAGAMNEQFF. The DNA for the CDR3 is TGTGCCAGCAGCCGCGCGGGAGCAATGAATGAGCAGTTCTTC.

The chain is built from TRBV6-5 and TRBJ2-7; no definite D call. The CDR3 sequence is 14 residues long. The ends were cut back, 5 bases at V and 0 bases at J, with 11 bases in the middle. Germline values: CDR1 MNHEY, CDR2 SVGAGI. CDR3 protein: CASSRDWSSYEQYF. The DNA for the CDR3 is TGTGCCAGCAGTCGAGACTGGAGCTCCTACGAGCAGTACTTC.

This clone was detected only a few times. The chain has TRBV9 and TRBJ1-3, with D unresolved. Germline V gene sequence: CDR1 SGDLS, CDR2 YYNGEE. V lost 1 base to trimming and J lost 4 bases, with 6 bases between them. The length of the CDR3 is 13 residues. The CDR3 loop reads CASSVTDGNTIYF. DNA of the CDR3: TGTGCCAGCAGCGTAACAGACGGAAACACCATATATTTT.

J is TRBJ1-2 and V is TRBV27, with D unresolved. Germline V gives CDR1 MNHEY, CDR2 SMNVEV (reference sequence). Deletions cut 4 bases from V and 8 bases from J, with 11 bases between. The CDR3 runs to 12 residues. The CDR3 DNA sequence: TGTGCCAGCAGTTCCACTGGAGAGGGCTACACCTTC. Amino acids: CASSSTGEGYTF.

This chain links TRBV9 with TRBJ2-3; perhaps TRBD2 as D (5 bases). The CDR3 consists of 17 residues. Germline V gene data show CDR1 as SGDLS and CDR2 as YYNGEE. Trimming cost V 0 bases and J 1 base, with 15 bases left between them. CDR3 coding DNA: TGTGCCAGCAGCGTAGTTCCTTCGAGGGCCCGCACAGATACGCAGTATTTT. Protein sequence: CASSVVPSRARTDTQYF.

The gene calls are TRBV5-4 and TRBJ2-6; 7 bases fit TRBD2. CDR3 length equals 18 residues. Germline-derived CDR1 and CDR2 are SGHNT and YYREEE (reference sequence). The trim removed 4 bases at V and 0 bases at J, leaving 10 bases unmatched. CDR3 region: CASSPAGRGTSGANVLTF. CDR3 DNA sequence: TGTGCCAGCAGCCCGGCGGGGCGGGGGACCTCTGGGGCCAACGTCCTGACTTTC.

The chain carries TRBV7-9 and TRBJ2-1, with 10 positions matching TRBD1. CDR1 is SEHNR and CDR2 is FQNEAQ in the germline V gene (reference sequence). The CDR3 sequence is 14 residues long. Trimming at V came to 4 bases and at J to 9 bases, leaving 6 bases not matched to a gene. The CDR3 DNA reads TGTGCCAGCAGCTCCGGGACAGGGGAAGTTGAGCAGTTCTTC. Protein: CASSSGTGEVEQFF.

The genes are TRBV5-1 and TRBJ1-6; TRBD1 is a possible D gene (5 bases). Germline loops: CDR1 SGHRS, CDR2 YFSETQ. V lost 2 bases and J lost 6, with 12 bases in between. This CDR3 contains 15 residues. DNA for the CDR3: TGCGCCAGCAGCTTCGCGGGGGACGTTAATTCACCCCTCCACTTT. Protein sequence: CASSFAGDVNSPLHF.

In its sample, this clone was seen a few times. The chain carries TRBV28 and TRBJ2-1; D not resolved. The V gene lost 5 bases and the J gene lost 2 bases, with 4 bases spanning the gap. Germline CDR1 reads MDHEN; CDR2 reads SYDVKM. This CDR3 has 12 residues. The CDR3 DNA follows: TGTGCCAGCAGTACTACCTACAATGAGCAGTTCTTC. It is translated as CASSTTYNEQFF. Together with reference TRBV28 and TRBJ2-1, the CDR3 gives the full variable domain: DVKVTQSSRYLVKRTGEKVFLECVQDMDHENMFWYRQDPGLGLRLIYFSYDVKMKEKGDIPEGYSVSREKKERFSLILESASTNQTSMYLCASSTTYNEQFFGPGTRLTVL.

This chain links TRBV7-8 with TRBJ1-1; D remains unclear. The V end lost 5 bases, the J end lost 11 bases, and 12 bases lay between the germline ends. Germline loops: CDR1 SGHVS, CDR2 FQNEAQ. The CDR3 consists of 11 residues. CDR3 sequence (DNA): TGTGCCAGCAGCCCATTCGAACAGGCTTTCTTT. Translating gives CASSPFEQAFF.

The J gene is TRBJ1-2, the V gene TRBV6-5; TRBD1 might be the D (6 bases). V was trimmed by 2 bases and J by 5 bases, leaving 12 bases between them. This CDR3 has 14 residues. The germline gives CDR1 MNHEY, CDR2 SVGAGI. The CDR3 DNA follows: TGTGCCAGCAGTTACGGCAGGGGCGGATATGGCTACACCTTC. Residues: CASSYGRGGYGYTF.

This clone appeared a few times. The V gene is TRBV24-1, the J gene TRBJ1-2, with TRBD1 matching 7 bases. Trimming at V came to 3 bases and at J to 5 bases, leaving 8 bases not matched to a gene. The CDR3 is 15 residues long. Germline CDR1 KGHDR, CDR2 SFDVKD. CDR3: CATSDPYRGLYGYTF. The CDR3 DNA follows: TGTGCCACCAGTGATCCCTACAGGGGCCTATATGGCTACACCTTC.

The chain is built from TRBV2 and TRBJ1-6, with 7 bases that match TRBD1. V lost 6 bases to trimming and J lost 8 bases; unmatched junction nucleotides: 7. This CDR3 contains 14 residues. Germline V CDR1 and CDR2: SNHLY, FYNNEI. DNA of the CDR3: TGTGCCAGCAGGACAGGGTATAGCGATTCACCCCTCCACTTT. It yields the protein CASRTGYSDSPLHF.

The chain joins TRBV7-8 to TRBJ1-1, with TRBD1 matching 7 bases. The CDR3 extends over 16 amino acids. The ends lost 4 bases at V and 0 bases at J; junction bases unmatched: 8. Germline V gene sequence: CDR1 SGHVS, CDR2 FQNEAQ. The CDR3 loop reads CASSSIGQAMNTEAFF. For the CDR3, the DNA is TGTGCCAGCAGCTCCATCGGACAGGCCATGAACACTGAAGCTTTCTTT.

The chain employs TRBV11-3 and TRBJ1-3, with TRBD1 as a possible D gene (5 bases). Trimming removed 5 bases from V and 0 bases from J, with 26 bases in between. The CDR3 loop spans 20 amino acids. Germline-derived CDR1 and CDR2 are SGHNT and YENEEA. The CDR3 coding sequence is TGTGCCAGCAGCCCCACCCCCTTTTTGAACAGGATAAGCTCTGGAAACACCATATATTTT. Amino acid sequence: CASSPTPFLNRISSGNTIYF.

V usage is TRBV19 and J usage is TRBJ1-4; weak D call: TRBD1 (5 bases). The V end was cut by 3 bases, the J end by 6 bases, with 8 bases between. The CDR3 loop spans 13 amino acids. Germline CDR1 LNHDA, CDR2 SQIVND (reference sequence). CDR3 loop: CASSIGGYEKLFF. Written as DNA, the CDR3 is TGTGCCAGTAGTATTGGGGGGTATGAAAAACTGTTTTTT.

The chain's CDR3 is CASSLRIGGTGNTEAFF. CDR3 in DNA: TGTGCCAGCAGCCTACGTATTGGCGGGACAGGGAACACTGAAGCTTTCTTT. The chain joins TRBV9 to TRBJ1-1; 8 positions agree with TRBD1. Germline V lookup: CDR1 SGDLS, CDR2 YYNGEE. CDR3 length: 17 residues. The junction had 12 bases not matched to a gene; V was cut back by 4 bases and J by 1 base.

The CDR3 DNA is TGTGCCAGCAGCCAAGGACTTGACCGGGTCTATGGCTACACCTTC. Residues: CASSQGLDRVYGYTF. This sequence joins TRBV3-1 (or the pseudogene TRBV3-2) and TRBJ1-2; D gene ambiguous. Trimming left V 1 base short and J 4 bases short, with 13 bases between. Germline CDR1 LGHDT, CDR2 YNNKEL (reference sequence). The CDR3 totals 15 residues.

About this clone: This CDR3 is also generated by other DNA sequences in the sample. The CDR3: CASSRTSGYNEQFF. The DNA of the CDR3 is TGTGCCAGCAGCCGGACTAGCGGATACAATGAGCAGTTCTTC. This chain connects TRBV3-1 (or the pseudogene TRBV3-2) to TRBJ2-1, with 10 bases fitting TRBD2. Germline V gene sequence: CDR1 LGHDT, CDR2 YNNKEL (reference sequence). This CDR3 is built from 14 residues. V lost 4 bases and J lost 4; bases outside the gene matches: 1.

The chain joins TRBV5-1 to TRBJ1-5; TRBD1 is a possible D gene (5 bases). V lost 4 bases, J lost 0 bases, and 11 bases lay in between. The CDR3 sequence is 15 residues long. The germline CDR1 and CDR2 sequences are SGHRS and YFSETQ. The CDR3 DNA follows: TGCGCCAGCAGCAACCCGACAGATAGCAATCAGCCCCAGCATTTT. Translation: CASSNPTDSNQPQHF.

The genes are TRBV11-3 and TRBJ2-2, with 13 bases aligning to TRBD2. There are 15 residues in the CDR3. V dropped 5 bases and J dropped 7; count of bases not matched to a gene: 4. Germline V gene lookup returns CDR1 SGHNT and CDR2 YENEEA. Here the CDR3 reads CASSQTSGGLGELFF. CDR3 in DNA: TGTGCCAGCAGCCAGACTAGCGGGGGGCTCGGGGAGCTGTTTTTT. Based on the CDR3 plus reference TRBV11-3 and TRBJ2-2, the full variable domain is EAGVVQSPRYKIIEKKQPVAFWCNPISGHNTLYWYLQNLGQGPELLIRYENEEAVDDSQLPKDRFSAERLKGVDSTLKIQPAELGDSAVYLCASSQTSGGLGELFFGEGSRLTVL.

This sequence joins TRBV2 and TRBJ2-3, with D tentatively TRBD2 (6 bases). Germline CDR1 and CDR2: SNHLY and FYNNEI. This CDR3 has 12 amino acids. The V end lost 4 bases, the J end lost 10 bases, and 12 bases lay between the germline ends. The CDR3 spells CASSVDYPPQYF. CDR3 DNA sequence: TGTGCCAGCAGTGTGGACTATCCCCCGCAGTATTTT.

The genes are TRBV28 and TRBJ2-5, with TRBD2 identical over 10 bases. J lost 3 bases, V lost 5 bases, and 6 bases had no gene match. This CDR3 has 15 amino acids. Germline CDR1 MDHEN, CDR2 SYDVKM. CDR3 loop: CASSPSGSREETQYF. Here the CDR3 DNA reads TGTGCCAGCAGTCCTAGCGGGAGTCGGGAAGAGACCCAGTACTTC.

This clone was detected only once. V and J are TRBV28 and TRBJ2-7; tentatively, D is TRBD2 (6 bases). The CDR3 runs to 15 residues. V lost 2 bases and J 0 bases, leaving 11 bases between the germline ends. The germline CDR1 and CDR2 sequences are MDHEN and SYDVKM. CDR3 protein: CASSLGGRDSYEQYF. Here the CDR3 DNA reads TGTGCCAGCAGTTTAGGAGGGAGAGACTCCTACGAGCAGTACTTC.

V and J are TRBV5-6 and TRBJ1-5; the D gene is possibly TRBD1 (6 bases). This CDR3 spans 17 amino acids. Trimming stripped 1 base from V and 1 base from J, with 15 bases between. Germline CDR1 is SGHDT and CDR2 is YYEEEE. CDR3 sequence: CASSLRISGASNQPQHF. The CDR3 DNA reads TGTGCCAGCAGCTTGCGGATTTCAGGGGCCAGCAATCAGCCCCAGCATTTT.

The chain employs TRBV7-9 and TRBJ2-3; TRBD1 is a possible D gene (5 bases). The germline V gene has CDR1 SEHNR and CDR2 FQNEAQ (reference sequence). V was cut by 6 bases and J by 1 base, with 17 bases left in between. The CDR3 is 16 amino acids. CDR3 bases: TGTGCCAGCAGTCCGACTCAGGGCATGGGCACAGATACGCAGTATTTT. As protein: CASSPTQGMGTDTQYF. Full variable domain (rest looked up from reference TRBV7-9 and TRBJ2-3): DTGVSQNPRHKITKRGQNVTFRCDPISEHNRLYWYRQTLGQGPEFLTYFQNEAQLEKSRLLSDRFSAERPKGSFSTLEIQRTEQGDSAMYLCASSPTQGMGTDTQYFGPGTRLTVL.

Worth noting for this clone: An end of the junction differs from the germline gene, which may be a read error. J is TRBJ2-3 and V is TRBV5-1; TRBD1 is a possible D gene (5 bases). Germline CDR1 SGHRS, CDR2 YFSETQ. There are 14 residues in the CDR3. This chain's CDR3 is CASTLGGATDTQYF. In DNA form, the CDR3 reads TGCGCCAGCACCTTGGGTGGGGCCACAGATACGCAGTATTTT.

This clone was observed a few times. This same CDR3 is encoded by further DNA sequences in the sample. The rearrangement joins TRBV2 to TRBJ2-1, with TRBD1 matching over 7 bases. V lost 6 bases and J lost 0; bases outside the gene matches: 2. The CDR3 extends over 14 amino acids. Per the germline V gene, CDR1 is SNHLY and CDR2 is FYNNEI. The CDR3 spells CASRRDSSYNEQFF. In DNA, the CDR3 is TGTGCCAGCAGACGGGACAGCTCCTACAATGAGCAGTTCTTC.